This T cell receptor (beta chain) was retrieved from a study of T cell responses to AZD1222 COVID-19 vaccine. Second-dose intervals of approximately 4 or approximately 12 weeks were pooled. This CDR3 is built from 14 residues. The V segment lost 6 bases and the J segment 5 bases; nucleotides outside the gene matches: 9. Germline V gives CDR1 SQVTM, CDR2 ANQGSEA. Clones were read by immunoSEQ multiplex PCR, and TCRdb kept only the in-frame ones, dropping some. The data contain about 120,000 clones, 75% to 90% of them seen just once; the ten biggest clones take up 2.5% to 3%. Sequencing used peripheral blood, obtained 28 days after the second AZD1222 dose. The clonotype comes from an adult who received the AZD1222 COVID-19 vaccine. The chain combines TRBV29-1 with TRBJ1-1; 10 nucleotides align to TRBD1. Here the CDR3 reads CSVTETGGKTEAFF. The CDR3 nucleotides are TGCAGCGTAACGGAGACAGGGGGCAAAACTGAAGCTTTCTTT. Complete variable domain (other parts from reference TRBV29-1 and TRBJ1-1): SAVISQKPSRDICQRGTSLTIQCQVDSQVTMMFWYRQQPGQSLTLIATANQGSEATYESGFVIDKFPISRPNLTFSTLTVSNMSPEDSSIYLCSVTETGGKTEAFFGQGTRLTVV.